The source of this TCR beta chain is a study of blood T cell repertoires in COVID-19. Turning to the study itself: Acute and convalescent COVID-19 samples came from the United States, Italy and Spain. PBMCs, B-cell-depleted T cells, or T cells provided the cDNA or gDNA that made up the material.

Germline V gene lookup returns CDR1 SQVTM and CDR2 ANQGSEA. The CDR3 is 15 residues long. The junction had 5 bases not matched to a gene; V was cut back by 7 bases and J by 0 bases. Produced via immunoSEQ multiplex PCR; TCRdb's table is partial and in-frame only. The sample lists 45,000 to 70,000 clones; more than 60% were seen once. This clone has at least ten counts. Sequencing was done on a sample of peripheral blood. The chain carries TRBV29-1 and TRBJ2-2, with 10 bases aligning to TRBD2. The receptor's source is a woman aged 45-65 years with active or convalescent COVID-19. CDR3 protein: CSGGLASANTGELFF. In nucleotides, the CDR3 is TGCAGCGGGGGACTAGCGAGCGCGAACACCGGGGAGCTGTTTTTT.